This T cell receptor beta chain was identified in a study of T-cell reconstitution after alpha-beta-depleted transplantation in children. Study-wide points: The main origin of T-cell counts and diversity one year after transplant was newly produced T cells. About two months after transplant, alpha-beta T cells reportedly came from several hundred expanded graft clones.

The TCRbeta library was prepared with unique molecular identifiers. TCRdb re-derived calls from the PCR reads in MiXCR, one entry per CDR3 protein. This table holds hundreds of thousands of distinct CDR3 sequences, 7% to 9% found once. J lost 4 bases, V lost 8 bases, and 10 bases had no gene match. Germline CDR1 reads SQVTM; CDR2 reads ANQGSEA. The CDR3 is made up of 14 amino acids. Points on this clonotype: Antigen unknown.

The source of this sequence is a male patient aged 2-15 years who had a stem cell transplant for acute myeloid leukemia, so the T cells may come from the graft donor. This specimen consisted of PBMCs, mostly from graft donor cells, obtained 360 days after TCRalphabeta/CD19-depleted stem cell transplant. V gene TRBV29-1 combines with J gene TRBJ2-7; 11 bases are shared with TRBD2. CDR3 region: CSQGPGLAEYEQYV. In DNA, the CDR3 is TGCAGCCAGGGGCCGGGACTAGCGGAATACGAGCAGTACGTC.